Presented here are 24 T cell receptor beta chains from one specimen sequenced in a study of identical twins. In TCRdb, the 5' RACE reads were re-called with MiXCR into one record per CDR3 protein. The sample has 200,000 to 250,000 distinct CDR3 sequences, roughly 7.1% seen once. The data also belong to a second study, concerning T cells expressing NK-cell markers.

The specimen was CD8+ T cells sorted from blood. These receptors were collected from a young woman in good health.

The rearrangement links TRBV29-1 to TRBJ1-1; D is perhaps TRBD1 (6 bases). V shed 3 bases and J shed 1 base, with 12 bases lying between them. The CDR3 covers 14 residues. CDR1 and CDR2 from the germline V gene are SQVTM and ANQGSEA. The CDR3 DNA is TGCAGCGTTGAGGCGGGGGGCTCGAACACTGAAGCTTTCTTT. Protein: CSVEAGGSNTEAFF. Based on the CDR3 plus reference TRBV29-1 and TRBJ1-1, the full variable domain is SAVISQKPSRDICQRGTSLTIQCQVDSQVTMMFWYRQQPGQSLTLIATANQGSEATYESGFVIDKFPISRPNLTFSTLTVSNMSPEDSSIYLCSVEAGGSNTEAFFGQGTRLTVV.

The gene calls are TRBV19 and TRBJ2-3; D ambiguous. The CDR3 has 15 residues. The germline V and J ends were trimmed by 0 bases and 0 bases, with 7 bases remaining between them. CDR1 LNHDA and CDR2 SQIVND come from the germline V gene (reference sequence). The CDR3 is CASSIDSASTDTQYF. CDR3 nucleotides: TGTGCCAGTAGTATAGACTCAGCTAGCACAGATACGCAGTATTTT.

In its sample, this clonotype was seen many times. The genes are TRBV9 and TRBJ1-1; D is uncertain. Germline V CDR1 and CDR2: SGDLS, YYNGEE. This CDR3 has 15 amino acids. V lost 0 bases to trimming and J lost 1 base, with 10 bases between them. The CDR3 protein is CASSVGVGPNTEAFF. CDR3 sequence (DNA): TGTGCCAGCAGCGTAGGGGTAGGCCCGAACACTGAAGCTTTCTTT.

This clonotype was detected a few times. This chain connects TRBV5-1 to TRBJ1-2; D not certain. CDR1 and CDR2 (germline): SGHRS, YFSETQ. The V and J ends lost 8 bases and 0 bases respectively, with 11 bases between them. The CDR3 is 13 residues long. The CDR3 region is CARLQDSNYGYTF. CDR3 nucleotide sequence: TGCGCCAGATTGCAGGATTCTAACTATGGCTACACCTTC.

This clonotype was observed a few times. V and J are TRBV30 and TRBJ1-1; D unresolved. V was clipped by 0 bases and J by 7 bases, with 15 bases between them. Per the germline V gene, CDR1 is GTSNPN and CDR2 is SVGIG (reference sequence). The CDR3 covers 14 residues. Here the CDR3 DNA reads TGTGCCTGGAGTGTACCCTTGAGAGTTGGTGAAGCTTTCTTT. Encoded protein: CAWSVPLRVGEAFF.

A word on this clonotype: Just one base apart from a much larger clone, this may be a read error. The chain has TRBV12-3 or TRBV12-4 and TRBJ1-1; D gene uncertain. The CDR3 consists of 13 residues. The CDR3 nucleotides are TGTGCCAACAGTTCAGGTATGAACACTGAAGCTTTCTTT. This encodes CANSSGMNTEAFF.

The V and J genes are TRBV11-2 and TRBJ2-1, with D perhaps assigned TRBD1 or TRBD2 (7 bases each). The V end was cut by 7 bases, the J end by 2 bases, with 15 bases between. This CDR3 is 15 amino acids long. Germline values: CDR1 SGHAT, CDR2 FQNNGV. For the CDR3, the DNA is TGTGCCAGCAACCAGGGGGGGGGAACCTACAATGAGCAGTTCTTC. Amino acids: CASNQGGGTYNEQFF.

This clonotype was detected only a few times. The chain couples TRBV4-3 to TRBJ2-5, with 13 bases matching TRBD2. Germline V gene sequence: CDR1 LGHNA, CDR2 YSLEER. This CDR3 region has 16 residues. Trimming cost V 3 bases and J 5 bases; bases outside gene matches: 6. The CDR3 sequence is CASSQGLAGRSETQYF. The CDR3 DNA reads as TGCGCCAGCAGCCAGGGACTAGCGGGAAGGTCGGAGACCCAGTACTTC.

This clonotype has at least ten counts. This chain connects TRBV7-2 to TRBJ1-2, with 8 nucleotides matching TRBD1. Germline V gene data show CDR1 as SGHTA and CDR2 as FQGNSA. This CDR3 region has 13 residues. V lost 3 bases and J lost 3; bases outside the gene matches: 0. CDR3 DNA: TGTGCCAGCAGCTTGGGACAGGACTATGGCTACACCTTC. Residues: CASSLGQDYGYTF. Full variable domain (rest looked up from reference TRBV7-2 and TRBJ1-2): GAGVSQSPSNKVTEKGKDVELRCDPISGHTALYWYRQSLGQGLEFLIYFQGNSAPDKSGLPSDRFSAERTGGSVSTLTIQRTQQEDSAVYLCASSLGQDYGYTFGSGTRLTVV.

To note about this clonotype: A much bigger clone sits one base away, suggesting this may be a read error. The rearrangement joins TRBV5-1 to TRBJ2-7, with D possibly being TRBD1 (5 bases). The CDR3 runs to 13 residues. In germline, CDR1 is SGHRS, CDR2 YFSETQ. The CDR3 protein is CAGRAAMRSEQYF. CDR3 coding DNA: TGCGCCGGCAGGGCAGCCATGCGTTCCGAGCAGTACTTC. Using reference TRBV5-1 and TRBJ2-7 for the parts outside the CDR3, the full variable domain is KAGVTQTPRYLIKTRGQQVTLSCSPISGHRSVSWYQQTPGQGLQFLFEYFSETQRNKGNFPGRFSGRQFSNSRSEMNVSTLELGDSALYLCAGRAAMRSEQYFGPGTRLTVT.

This clonotype occurred a few times. The rearrangement joins TRBV15 to TRBJ1-1; 9 bases are shared with TRBD1. J was trimmed by 0 bases and V by 9 bases; bases with no gene match: 2. The CDR3 covers 13 residues. Germline assignment: CDR1 LNHNV and CDR2 YYDKDF (reference sequence). This CDR3 reads CATGQGMNTEAFF. The CDR3 DNA reads as TGTGCCACGGGACAGGGAATGAACACTGAAGCTTTCTTT.

This clonotype has at least ten counts. The J gene is TRBJ1-5, the V gene TRBV12-3 or TRBV12-4, with D possibly being TRBD1 (6 bases). The CDR3 runs to 15 residues. Trimming shortened V by 7 bases and J by 2 bases, and 15 bases separated the two germline ends. CDR3: CASKTGRGGNQPQHF. The CDR3, as DNA: TGTGCCAGCAAGACCGGCAGGGGTGGCAATCAGCCCCAGCATTTT.

This clonotype was detected a few times. The chain is built from TRBV7-9 and TRBJ2-5; 8 nucleotides match TRBD2. V was pared by 3 bases and J by 5 bases, with 8 bases of the junction left unmatched. This CDR3 region has 15 residues. Germline CDR1 reads SEHNR; CDR2 reads FQNEAQ (reference sequence). CDR3 coding DNA: TGTGCCAGCAGCTTGACGAGTAGCGGGGTGGAGACCCAGTACTTC. Translation gives CASSLTSSGVETQYF.

The chain uses TRBV7-9 and TRBJ2-1; D call uncertain. The CDR3 loop spans 13 amino acids. V shed 0 bases and J shed 8 bases, with 8 bases lying between them. Germline CDR1 SEHNR, CDR2 FQNEAQ (reference sequence). CDR3 coding DNA: TGTGCCAGCAGCTTAGCGCTTTTGGATGAGCAGTTCTTC. This translates into CASSLALLDEQFF.

This clonotype was found a few times. The rearrangement uses TRBV6-4 and TRBJ2-7; D perhaps matches TRBD1 (6 bases). This CDR3 comprises 13 residues. CDR1 and CDR2 (germline): MRHNA, SNTAGT. V gave up 6 bases and J gave up 6 bases, with 15 bases separating them. The CDR3 is CASSETQGSEQYF. The CDR3 DNA is TGTGCCAGCAGCGAAACACAGGGATCCGAGCAGTACTTC.

Ten or more counts support this clonotype. The rearrangement links TRBV21-1 to TRBJ2-1; TRBD2 is the table's D call and was not checked against the DNA. TRBV21-1 counts as a pseudogene. CDR3 size: 15 residues. The CDR3 here is CASKKGLAAYNEQFF. Here the CDR3 DNA reads TGTGCCAGCAAAAAGGGACTAGCGGCCTACAATGAGCAGTTCTTC.

This clonotype was picked up many times. This rearrangement joins TRBV12-3 or TRBV12-4 to TRBJ2-5; 9 nucleotides align to TRBD2. After removal of 7 bases from V and 5 bases from J, the junction contained 11 bases not matched to a gene. The CDR3 loop spans 15 amino acids. CDR3 protein: CASTPIAGDVETQYF. CDR3 coding DNA: TGTGCCAGCACCCCGATAGCGGGAGATGTGGAGACCCAGTACTTC.

This clonotype was seen repeatedly, ten times or more. The chain has TRBV5-1 and TRBJ2-5; 9 bases are a match to TRBD1. The CDR3 runs to 16 residues. V lost 4 bases, J lost 4 bases, and 11 bases stayed unmatched. Germline lookup yields CDR1 SGHRS and CDR2 YFSETQ. CDR3 residues: CASSKTGDRVGETQYF. DNA of the CDR3: TGCGCCAGCAGCAAAACAGGGGACAGGGTAGGAGAGACCCAGTACTTC.

At least ten counts were recorded for this clonotype. The chain couples TRBV20-1 to TRBJ1-1, with D possibly matching TRBD1 (5 bases). The CDR3 is 15 residues long. V lost 4 bases to trimming and J lost 2 bases, with 17 bases between them. The germline V gene has CDR1 DFQATT and CDR2 SNEGSKA (reference sequence). DNA of the CDR3: TGCAGTGCTACTGGCCCGGGACTGATAAACACTGAAGCTTTCTTT. Protein product: CSATGPGLINTEAFF.

This chain links TRBV10-3 with TRBJ2-5, with TRBD1 as a possible D gene (5 bases). The CDR3 runs to 15 residues. The V end was cut by 7 bases, the J end by 2 bases, with 17 bases between. Per germline, CDR1 ENHRY and CDR2 SYGVKD. The CDR3 DNA is TGTGCCATCAAGCAGACAGCTTCCAAACAAGAGACCCAGTACTTC. Residues: CAIKQTASKQETQYF.

The chain has TRBV6-1 and TRBJ1-1, with D uncertain. Deletions cut 2 bases from V and 3 bases from J, with 16 bases between. CDR3 length: 16 residues. Looked up from germline, CDR1 is MNHNS and CDR2 is SASEGT. CDR3 in DNA: TGTGCCAGCAGTGAAATAAGGTCCCGAAGAGACACTGAAGCTTTCTTT. Its translation: CASSEIRSRRDTEAFF.

This clonotype came up a few times. The rearrangement uses TRBV9 and TRBJ2-1; TRBD2 matches 8 bases. Germline-derived CDR1 and CDR2 are SGDLS and YYNGEE. V was pared by 1 base and J by 3 bases, with 9 bases of the junction left unmatched. The CDR3 is 17 residues long. The CDR3 DNA sequence: TGTGCCAGCAGCGTAACCCCTAAGAGCGGGAGCTACAATGAGCAGTTCTTC. Translated, it gives CASSVTPKSGSYNEQFF.

In its sample, this clonotype was seen many times. This chain joins TRBV10-1 and TRBJ1-1; 7 nucleotides line up with TRBD1. Trimming at V came to 2 bases and at J to 6 bases, leaving 3 bases not matched to a gene. The CDR3 runs to 13 residues. Per the germline V gene, CDR1 is WNHNN and CDR2 is SYGVQD (reference sequence). CDR3 DNA: TGCGCCAGCAGTGAGGGGGGGACAGCTGAAGCTTTCTTT. This codes for CASSEGGTAEAFF.

Many counts were recorded for this clonotype. The V call is TRBV11-2, the J call TRBJ2-3, with a tentative D call TRBD2 (5 bases). Germline loops: CDR1 SGHAT, CDR2 FQNNGV. V dropped 7 bases and J dropped 2 bases, with 16 bases sitting between them. This CDR3 is 15 amino acids long. The DNA of the CDR3 is TGTGCCAGCACCCTTATAGTCGGGGACACAGATACGCAGTATTTT. It codes for CASTLIVGDTDTQYF.